This T cell receptor (beta chain) came from a study of T cell responses to AZD1222 COVID-19 vaccine. On the study more broadly: Second doses that came at about 4 or about 12 weeks were put together.

Assay used: immunoSEQ multiplex PCR; TCRdb lists only in-frame clones, some missing. The data hold over 120,000 clones, with roughly 85% observed a single time. Turning to this clone: Its antigen is as yet unknown.

General study findings and limits: Across the whole spike, CD4 TCRs peaked at regions 160-218 and 743-854. Vaccination with two AZD1222 doses was followed by a rise in Spike-specific TCR breadth and depth. All repertoire sampling was performed exclusively after the peak T cell response.

The CDR3 covers 15 residues. V lost 5 bases to trimming and J lost 0 bases, with 11 bases between them. Germline V gene data show CDR1 as KGHSH and CDR2 as LQKENI. The V and J genes are TRBV18 and TRBJ1-5; unclear D gene. The origin of this receptor is an adult in good health. The specimen was peripheral blood, collected on day 0 of AZD1222 vaccination. The CDR3 coding sequence is TGTGCCAGCTCATCTTCCGTTTCTAGCAATCAGCCCCAGCATTTT. Translation: CASSSSVSSNQPQHF.